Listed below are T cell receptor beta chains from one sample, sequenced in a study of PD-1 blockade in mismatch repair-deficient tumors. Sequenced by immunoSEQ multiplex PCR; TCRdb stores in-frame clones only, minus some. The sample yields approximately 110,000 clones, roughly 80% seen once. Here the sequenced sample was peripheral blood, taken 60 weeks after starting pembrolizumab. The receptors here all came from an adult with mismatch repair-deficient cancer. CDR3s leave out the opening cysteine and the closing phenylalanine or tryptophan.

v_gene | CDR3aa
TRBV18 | ASSPPVQTRIMNTEAF
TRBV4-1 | ASSRWGQAKNQPQH
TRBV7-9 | ASSFGTSGPYEQY
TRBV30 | AWSVRGTEAF
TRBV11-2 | ASSPRVGSYEQY
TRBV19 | ASSIGAKSQNTEAF
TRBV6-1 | ASSELGNTGELF
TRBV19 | ASSIGTGPAEAF
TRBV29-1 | SVELAGVPDTQY
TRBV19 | ASSTVEYSNQPQH
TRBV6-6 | ASSYSRQGPYNEQF
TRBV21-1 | ASSKKKKHY
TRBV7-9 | ASSYSQETQY
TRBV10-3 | AINTDRNQPQH
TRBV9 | ASSVGAYANTGELF
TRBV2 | ASSLNGELF
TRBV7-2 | ASSLFSGSVYEQY
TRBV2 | ASSDRTGGYSNQPQH
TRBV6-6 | ASSYSATGANVLT
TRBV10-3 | AISESGSGVPLEQY
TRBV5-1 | ASSGGQNYGYT
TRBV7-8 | ASSLARGGSITQPQH